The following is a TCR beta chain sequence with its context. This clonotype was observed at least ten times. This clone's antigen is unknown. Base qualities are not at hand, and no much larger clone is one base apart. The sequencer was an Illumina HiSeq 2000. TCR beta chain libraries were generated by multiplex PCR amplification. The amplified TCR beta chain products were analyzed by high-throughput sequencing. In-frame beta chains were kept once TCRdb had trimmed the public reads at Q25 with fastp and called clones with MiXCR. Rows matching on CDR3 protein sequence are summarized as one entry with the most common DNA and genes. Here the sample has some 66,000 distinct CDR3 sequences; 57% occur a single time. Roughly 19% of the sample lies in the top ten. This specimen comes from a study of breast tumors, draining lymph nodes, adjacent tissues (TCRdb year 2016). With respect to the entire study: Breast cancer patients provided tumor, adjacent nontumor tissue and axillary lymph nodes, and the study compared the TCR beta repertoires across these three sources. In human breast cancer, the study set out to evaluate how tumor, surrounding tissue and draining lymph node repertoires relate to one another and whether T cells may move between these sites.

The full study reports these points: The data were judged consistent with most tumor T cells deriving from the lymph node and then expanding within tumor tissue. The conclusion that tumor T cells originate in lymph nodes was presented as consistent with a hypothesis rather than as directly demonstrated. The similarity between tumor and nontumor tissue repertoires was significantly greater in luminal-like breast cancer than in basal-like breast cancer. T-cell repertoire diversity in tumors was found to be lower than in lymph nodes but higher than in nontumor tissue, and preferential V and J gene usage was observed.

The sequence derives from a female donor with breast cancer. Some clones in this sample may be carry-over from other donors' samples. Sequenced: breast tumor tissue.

The nucleotide sequence is TGCGCCAGCAGTGAGCCCCCGGGTAATAGCAATCAGCCCCAGCATTTT. This is translated as CASSEPPGNSNQPQHF. The chain was built from TRBV10-2 and TRBJ1-5, with an unclear D gene assignment. V is pared back by 2 bases and J by 0 bases, with 11 bases lying between the germline termini. From the cysteine up to the phenylalanine, the CDR3 has a length of 16 residues. The kept DNA is CDR3 alone, 48 bases in frame from the first base. From the germline V gene, CDR1 is WSHSY and CDR2 is SAAADI.